This is a list of T cell receptor beta chains from one sample in a study of identifying expanded T cells in peripheral blood. Generated by immunoSEQ multiplex PCR, the TCRdb table keeps only in-frame clones and is missing some. Of about 100,000 clones in the sample, over 75% were seen once. The specimen sequenced was blood. Every receptor here comes from a person aged 18 to 75 in good health. Both conserved end residues are part of each CDR3. A D gene is named only where the DNA matches it firmly. A row's size may be missing; if present it is once, few, many or a size class.

CDR3 DNA	CDR3 protein	J gene	V gene	clone size	D gene
TGTGCCAGCAGCCAGGGGGAGGGGCAGCCCCAGCATTTT	CASSQGEGQPQHF	TRBJ1-5	TRBV7-3	.	TRBD1
TGTGCCAGCAGTCTCGGACTAGCGGGAGCCCAAGATACGCAGTATTTT	CASSLGLAGAQDTQYF	TRBJ2-3	TRBV9	.	TRBD2
TGTGCCAGCAGTCGACAGGGCGGAAGTACAGATACGCAGTATTTT	CASSRQGGSTDTQYF	TRBJ2-3	TRBV7-3	.	TRBD1
TGTGCCAGCAGCCGGGGGGGACGATATAATTCACCCCTCCACTTT	CASSRGGRYNSPLHF	TRBJ1-6	TRBV28	.	.
TGTGCCAGCAGCCAAGAATGGGACAGAAATGAAAAACTGTTTTTT	CASSQEWDRNEKLFF	TRBJ1-4	TRBV4-2	.	TRBD1
TGCGCCAGCAGCCTGAGGGGGGACACTGAAGCTTTCTTT	CASSLRGDTEAFF	TRBJ1-1	TRBV5-1	.	.
TGTGCCAGTAGTATAGGCCGGGGACTCCTCCAAGAGACCCAGTACTTC	CASSIGRGLLQETQYF	TRBJ2-5	TRBV19	.	.
TGTGCCAGCAGTGTCGAGGGGGGAGAAAAACTGTTTTTT	CASSVEGGEKLFF	TRBJ1-4	TRBV6-6	.	.
TGTGCCAGCAGCTTAAATCGATTGAGCACAGATACGCAGTATTTT	CASSLNRLSTDTQYF	TRBJ2-3	TRBV13	.	.
TGTGCCAGCAGCCAAGGCCTTGGCGGCCCCAGGACCTACGAGCAGTACTTC	CASSQGLGGPRTYEQYF	TRBJ2-7	TRBV4-2	.	.
TGTGCCAGCCGTATCGGACCAGCTAACTATGGCTACACCTTC	CASRIGPANYGYTF	TRBJ1-2	TRBV7-2	few	.
TGTGCCAGTAGCACCCCGGGCCGGGGGCGCGGCACCGGGGAGCTGTTTTTT	CASSTPGRGRGTGELFF	TRBJ2-2	TRBV19	.	.
TGTGCCAGCAGTCCCCTCGTTGGGCTAGCGGGAGTTTCGAGGAGTCCCAAAATCTCCTACGAGCAGTACTTC	CASSPLVGLAGVSRSPKISYEQYF	TRBJ2-7	TRBV28	.	TRBD2
TGTGCCAGCAGTTTATCTAGAGGGACCCCTACCTACGAGCAGTACTTC	CASSLSRGTPTYEQYF	TRBJ2-7	TRBV27	few	.
TGTGCCAGCAGCCGGCCGGGGGGACCCTATGGCTACACCTTC	CASSRPGGPYGYTF	TRBJ1-2	TRBV5-6	.	.
TGCGCCAGCACTGAGGGGGCCCAGCCTTATGGCTACACCTTC	CASTEGAQPYGYTF	TRBJ1-2	TRBV5-1	.	TRBD1
TGTGCCAGCAGCCAAGATGACTACGCGTACGAGCAGTACTTC	CASSQDDYAYEQYF	TRBJ2-7	TRBV4-2	.	.
TGCGCCAGCAGCCAAGATCGGGCCTCCCGGTGGGACAATGAGCAGTTCTTC	CASSQDRASRWDNEQFF	TRBJ2-1	TRBV4-1	.	.
TGTGCCAGCAGGTTTCCGGGACAGGATGCTGGAGCGGAGAACACTGAAGCTTTCTTT	CASRFPGQDAGAENTEAFF	TRBJ1-1	TRBV2	few	TRBD1
TGTGCCAGCAGTGTAGCGGGAGAAGGACAGACGAAAAACTACAATGAGCAGTTCTTC	CASSVAGEGQTKNYNEQFF	TRBJ2-1	TRBV2	once	TRBD2
TGTGCCTGGAGGGCAAGGGGAGGCAATCAGCCCCAGCATTTT	CAWRARGGNQPQHF	TRBJ1-5	TRBV30	.	.
TGTGCCAGCAGCCTACCCCGAGGGACACCGAACACCGGGGAGCTGTTTTTT	CASSLPRGTPNTGELFF	TRBJ2-2	TRBV9	.	.
TGTGCCAGGGGGACAGCCCCGGCAGTGAAGCCCCAGCATTTT	CARGTAPAVKPQHF	TRBJ1-5	TRBV2	.	TRBD1
TGTGCCAGCTCACCCGGACAGAACATGAACACTGAAGCTTTCTTT	CASSPGQNMNTEAFF	TRBJ1-1	TRBV18	.	.
TGTGCCAGCAGCGTAGACGCACATCCCCACAATGAGCAGTTCTTC	CASSVDAHPHNEQFF	TRBJ2-1	TRBV9	.	.
TGTGCCTGGAGTCCAGGACAGGGTTTCTACGAGCAGTACTTC	CAWSPGQGFYEQYF	TRBJ2-7	TRBV30	.	TRBD1
TGTGCCAGCAGCTTAGAAACCAAGCGGGGGTACAATGAGCAGTTCTTC	CASSLETKRGYNEQFF	TRBJ2-1	TRBV11-2	.	TRBD2
TGTGCCAGCAGTGACCGGGACAGGGTAGGGAATGAGCAGTTCTTC	CASSDRDRVGNEQFF	TRBJ2-1	TRBV2	.	TRBD1
TGTGCCAGCAGTGCCTCATACGAGCAGTACTTC	CASSASYEQYF	TRBJ2-7	TRBV6-1	.	.
TGCGCCAGCAGTCGGGCCGGGAACTATGGCTACACCTTC	CASSRAGNYGYTF	TRBJ1-2	TRBV5-1	.	.
TGCGCCAGCAGCCGCACAGAACAGGGTGCCTACGAGCAGTACTTC	CASSRTEQGAYEQYF	TRBJ2-7	TRBV4-1	.	.
TGTGCCAGCAGTGAATCGGCCAGGGCCCGCAATCAGCCCCAGCATTTT	CASSESARARNQPQHF	TRBJ1-5	TRBV2	.	.
TGCGCCAGCAGCTTGACCGTTGGGGTTTCCACAGATACGCAGTATTTT	CASSLTVGVSTDTQYF	TRBJ2-3	TRBV5-1	.	.
TGCGCCAGCAGCTTGGGGCACGGGCGGAACACTGAAGCTTTCTTT	CASSLGHGRNTEAFF	TRBJ1-1	TRBV5-1	.	.
TGTGCCAGCAGGGAGCCTGGGGGCGTGAACACTGAAGCTTTCTTT	CASREPGGVNTEAFF	TRBJ1-1	TRBV6-1	.	.
TGTGCCAGCAGCTTGGGGGGACAGTCCTCTGGGGCCAACGTCCTGACTTTC	CASSLGGQSSGANVLTF	TRBJ2-6	TRBV11-3	.	.
TGTGCCAGCAGCATACCCCCCGGGGAGCTGTTTTTT	CASSIPPGELFF	TRBJ2-2	TRBV5-4	.	.
TGTGCCAGCAGCCCCCGTTGGGAAGAGACCCAGTACTTC	CASSPRWEETQYF	TRBJ2-5	TRBV4-2	few	.
TGTGCCAGCAGCCAAGATACAGGGGGGGCGCGCGCTGAGCAGTTCTTC	CASSQDTGGARAEQFF	TRBJ2-1	TRBV4-2	.	.
TGTGCCACCAGACAGGGGGCGGGTAATGAAAAACTGTTTTTT	CATRQGAGNEKLFF	TRBJ1-4	TRBV15	.	TRBD1
TGTGCCAGCAGCTCGCCCAGACTAGCGCCAACGAACACCGGGGAGCTGTTTTTT	CASSSPRLAPTNTGELFF	TRBJ2-2	TRBV11-3	.	TRBD2
TGTGCCAGCAGCCTGACGGGTCAAGGCACTGAAGCTTTCTTT	CASSLTGQGTEAFF	TRBJ1-1	TRBV27	.	.
TGTGCCTGGTTCACCCGAGGATTTTATGGCTACACCTTC	CAWFTRGFYGYTF	TRBJ1-2	TRBV30	.	.
TGTGCCAGCAGCGGCGGCCGCCATCAGCCCCAGCATTTT	CASSGGRHQPQHF	TRBJ1-5	TRBV7-9	.	.
TGTGCCAGCAGCTTGGGGGGCGTAACTGGGGCCAACGTCCTGACTTTC	CASSLGGVTGANVLTF	TRBJ2-6	TRBV5-6	.	.
TGTGCCAGCAGCCCAACCGGGACTAAGTCCTACGAGCAGTACTTC	CASSPTGTKSYEQYF	TRBJ2-7	TRBV7-2	.	TRBD2
TGTGCCAGCTCATCGAGGACAGGGGGGCCTCCTGAAGCTTTCTTT	CASSSRTGGPPEAFF	TRBJ1-1	TRBV18	.	TRBD1
TGTGCCAGCCGCATAGTGAACACTGAAGCTTTCTTT	CASRIVNTEAFF	TRBJ1-1	TRBV7-9	.	.
TGTGCCAGCAGCTTAGTGATATTCGGGAGGGCCGACGAGCAGTACTTC	CASSLVIFGRADEQYF	TRBJ2-7	TRBV11-2	few	TRBD2
TGCAGCGTTGATAGGGCGGGGGGCACTGAAGCTTTCTTT	CSVDRAGGTEAFF	TRBJ1-1	TRBV29-1	.	.
TGTGCCAGCAGCTCCCGGACTCGCTACGAGCAGTACTTC	CASSSRTRYEQYF	TRBJ2-7	TRBV7-8	few	.
TGCGCCAGCAGATTGGTGGGACAGGGGTATGAAAAACTGTTTTTT	CASRLVGQGYEKLFF	TRBJ1-4	TRBV5-1	.	TRBD1
TGTGCCAGCAGCTTATTAGTACTAGCGGGACGGAGCGGCTACGAGCAGTACTTC	CASSLLVLAGRSGYEQYF	TRBJ2-7	TRBV7-2	once	TRBD2
TGTGCCTGGAGTGTAGGGGGTCAAGGCGGCTACACCTTC	CAWSVGGQGGYTF	TRBJ1-2	TRBV30	once	.
TGTGCCAGCAGTTCTCCCCGGGACAGGGTGGACACTGAAGCTTTCTTT	CASSSPRDRVDTEAFF	TRBJ1-1	TRBV6-5	.	TRBD1
TGCGCCAGCAGTCCAGGGGGGGAGAGGGGCCAAGAGACCCAGTACTTC	CASSPGGERGQETQYF	TRBJ2-5	TRBV23-1	.	.